One TCR beta chain is described in this entry. What it binds is unknown. This record belongs to a study of cytomegalovirus exposure and HLA in healthy donors. Overall study context: Early on, a data release was issued that held 80 million to 90 million unique TCRs from HLA-typed donors.

Broader study findings: A few of the chains that were CMV-associated were confirmed in vitro to be specific for CMV antigens.

From germline, CDR1 is SGHAT and CDR2 FQNNGV. This CDR3 contains 12 residues. The V end was cut by 2 bases, the J end by 8 bases, with 6 bases between. It was with 60 Vbeta and 13 Jbeta primers that the PCR ran. Only in-frame clones appear in the TCRdb table, and some are missing; sequencing was by immunoSEQ multiplex PCR. The table has about 150,000 clones, over 70% seen once; the top ten hold roughly an eighth. The rearrangement links TRBV11-2 to TRBJ2-2; no clear D. Sequenced input: PBMCs. This sequence originates from a woman aged 40 to 50 in good health and CMV-seronegative. The CDR3 DNA is TGTGCCAGCAGCTTATTCGGGGGGGAGCTGTTTTTT. It encodes CASSLFGGELFF. Looking up the rest from reference TRBV11-2 and TRBJ2-2 gives the full variable domain: EAGVAQSPRYKIIEKRQSVAFWCNPISGHATLYWYQQILGQGPKLLIQFQNNGVVDDSQLPKDRFSAERLKGVDSTLKIQPAKLEDSAVYLCASSLFGGELFFGEGSRLTVL.